Each of the 6 T cell receptor beta chains below was sequenced from the same sample in a study of blood T cells in healthy people across ages. Sample-barcoded 5' priming and a J-beta primer mix drove a second PCR of roughly 7 to 11 cycles. TCRdb re-derived calls from the 5' RACE reads in MiXCR, one entry per CDR3 protein. The sample includes more than 650,000 distinct CDR3 sequences, about 55% of them seen just once. Sequences were obtained from blood. The origin of the receptors is a man aged 80 or over in good health.

The chain is built from TRBV4-2 and TRBJ2-4; tentatively, D is TRBD2 (5 bases). V lost 3 bases and J 13 bases, leaving 28 bases between the germline ends. Germline V gives CDR1 LGHNA, CDR2 YNFKEQ. CDR3 length: 17 amino acids. The CDR3 loop is CASSQAGLGAATYGQYF. The CDR3 nucleotides read TGTGCCAGCAGCCAGGCCGGCCTTGGAGCGGCTACCTACGGGCAGTACTTC.

The chain combines TRBV6-5 with TRBJ2-5; 9 bases match TRBD1. Judging by the DNA end, TRBJ2-7 fits better; the J call may be wrong. This CDR3 is 17 amino acids long. The V gene's germline CDR1 is MNHEY and CDR2 SVGAGI. Here the CDR3 reads CASSYSRGQGLSYEQYF. In nucleotides, the CDR3 is TGTGCCAGCAGTTACTCGAGGGGACAGGGCCTCTCCTACGAGCAGTACTTC.

The chain couples TRBV10-3 to TRBJ2-1; the D gene is possibly TRBD1 (6 bases). The J call may be in error: the DNA end matches TRBJ2-7 better. There are 13 residues in the CDR3. Germline loops: CDR1 ENHRY, CDR2 SYGVKD. CDR3 DNA sequence: TGTGCCATCAGTCGGGACATTGTCTACGAGCAGTACTTC. Protein sequence: CAISRDIVYEQYF.

This clonotype was found once. The chain recombines TRBV6-1 with TRBJ1-2; 9 positions agree with TRBD1. This CDR3 region has 17 residues. Trimming took 8 bases from V and 5 from J; bases not matched to a gene: 18. The germline CDR1 and CDR2 sequences are MNHNS and SASEGT. CDR3 loop: CASGPTGGSAALYGYTF. The CDR3 DNA reads TGTGCCAGCGGACCAACAGGGGGCTCCGCGGCACTTTATGGCTACACCTTC.

The chain employs TRBV25-1 and TRBJ2-1; D possibly corresponds to TRBD2 (6 bases). Per the germline V gene, CDR1 is MGHDK and CDR2 is SYGVNS. The CDR3 consists of 15 residues. Trimming pared 7 bases from V and 4 bases from J, leaving 17 bases between. The CDR3 nucleotides are TGTGCCAGCACCCCTCGGGACTGGAAATACAATGAGCAGTTCTTC. It yields the protein CASTPRDWKYNEQFF.

There are a few counts of this clonotype. The CDR3 here is CASSLVGTLHNEQFF. CDR3 bases: TGTGCCAGCAGCTTGGTGGGGACACTCCACAATGAGCAGTTCTTC. The chain uses TRBV5-6 and TRBJ2-1; a possible D gene is TRBD1 (6 bases). This CDR3 has 15 residues. Germline values: CDR1 SGHDT, CDR2 YYEEEE. V was clipped by 0 bases and J by 5 bases, with 12 bases between them.